Listed below are T cell receptor beta chains from one sample, sequenced in a study of CD8+ T cells in alopecia areata. Sequencing used immunoSEQ multiplex PCR; TCRdb keeps in-frame clones, though not all of them. The sample includes 95,000 to 120,000 clones, roughly 56% of them seen just once. The sequences come from CD4+ T cells sorted from blood, collected at week 24, from a patient treated with tofacitinib. The origin of the receptors is a human donor with alopecia areata. CDR3s include the opening cysteine and the closing phenylalanine or tryptophan. D genes are given only for firm matches. The listing skips clone size in some rows; elsewhere it reads once, few, many or a size class.

V	J	size	D	CDR3	DNA
TRBV15	TRBJ1-6	NA	TRBD1	CATSKSATGGNSPLHF	TGTGCCACCAGCAAATCGGCCACAGGGGGCAATTCACCCCTCCACTTT
TRBV25-1	TRBJ2-5	NA	NA	CASSESVRKTQYF	TGTGCCAGCAGTGAATCGGTCAGAAAGACCCAGTACTTC
TRBV6-6	TRBJ2-5	NA	NA	CASSYRLGGGQETQYF	TGTGCCAGCAGTTACCGATTGGGGGGAGGCCAAGAGACCCAGTACTTC
TRBV7-2	TRBJ1-4	NA	TRBD1	CASTPGRGQVSETNEKLFF	TGTGCCAGCACCCCAGGGAGAGGACAGGTCTCTGAGACTAATGAAAAACTGTTTTTT
TRBV30	TRBJ1-3	NA	NA	CAWRRPGNTIYF	TGTGCCTGGAGACGGCCTGGAAACACCATATATTTT
TRBV7-9	TRBJ1-6	NA	TRBD1	CASSLAQGAFSPLHF	TGTGCCAGCAGCTTAGCACAGGGGGCGTTTTCACCCCTCCACTTT
TRBV5-1	TRBJ2-3	NA	TRBD1	CASAWTGGSDTQYF	TGCGCCAGCGCCTGGACAGGGGGCTCAGATACGCAGTATTTT
TRBV6-6	TRBJ1-6	NA	NA	CASSYSFSPLHF	TGTGCCAGCAGTTACTCGTTCTCACCCCTCCACTTT
TRBV4-3	TRBJ2-1	few	TRBD2	CASSQAGGSVGEQFF	TGCGCCAGCAGCCAGGCGGGGGGTTCGGTGGGTGAGCAGTTCTTC
TRBV13	TRBJ2-7	NA	NA	CASRGRGLSYEQYF	TGTGCCAGCAGGGGCCGGGGGCTCAGCTACGAGCAGTACTTC
TRBV29-1	TRBJ1-1	NA	NA	CSGVGAGGTEAFF	TGCAGCGGGGTCGGAGCGGGGGGCACTGAAGCTTTCTTT
TRBV30	TRBJ1-2	NA	NA	CAWSLRLANYGYTF	TGTGCCTGGAGTCTGAGGCTAGCTAACTATGGCTACACCTTC
TRBV29-1	TRBJ1-1	few	NA	CSAWDIPEAFF	TGCAGCGCCTGGGACATCCCTGAAGCTTTCTTT
TRBV9	TRBJ1-1	NA	NA	CASSVGQGKETEAFF	TGTGCCAGCAGCGTAGGTCAGGGAAAGGAAACTGAAGCTTTCTTT
TRBV7-2	TRBJ2-3	NA	TRBD1	CASSTGGATDTQYF	TGTGCCAGCAGCACAGGGGGCGCAACAGATACGCAGTATTTT
TRBV7-9	TRBJ1-1	few	NA	CASQTGYTEAFF	TGTGCCAGCCAGACAGGATACACTGAAGCTTTCTTT
TRBV29-1	TRBJ2-1	NA	NA	CSVEDPGSSFF	TGCAGCGTTGAAGATCCGGGGTCGTCGTTCTTC
TRBV4-3	TRBJ1-2	NA	NA	CASSQESRNGYTF	TGCGCCAGCAGCCAAGAGAGTCGAAACGGCTACACCTTC
TRBV7-3	TRBJ1-1	once	NA	CASSPGPTGNTEAFF	TGTGCCAGCAGCCCGGGGCCAACCGGGAACACTGAAGCTTTCTTT
TRBV6-1	TRBJ2-3	NA	TRBD1	CASSEGWTGYGTDTQYF	TGTGCCAGCAGTGAAGGTTGGACAGGGTACGGCACAGATACGCAGTATTTT
TRBV4-2	TRBJ1-6	NA	NA	CASSQEWGGSNSPLHF	TGTGCCAGCAGCCAAGAGTGGGGTGGTAGTAATTCACCCCTCCACTTT
TRBV11-3	TRBJ2-1	NA	NA	CASSSNRNEQFF	TGTGCCAGCAGCTCCAATAGAAATGAGCAGTTCTTC
TRBV6-1	TRBJ1-5	NA	NA	CASTPSRAGSEPQHF	TGTGCCAGCACCCCTTCCCGGGCAGGATCTGAGCCCCAGCATTTT
TRBV29-1	TRBJ2-5	NA	NA	CSGGEDPAQYF	TGCAGCGGTGGTGAAGATCCGGCCCAGTACTTC
TRBV2	TRBJ1-1	NA	TRBD1	CASRQGVSTEAFF	TGTGCCAGCAGACAGGGGGTGAGCACTGAAGCTTTCTTT
TRBV30	TRBJ2-1	NA	TRBD2	CAWSVAGVQQFF	TGTGCCTGGAGCGTAGCGGGGGTTCAGCAGTTCTTC
TRBV11-2	TRBJ2-5	NA	NA	CASSLGVAETQYF	TGTGCCAGCAGCTTAGGGGTGGCCGAGACCCAGTACTTC
TRBV29-1	TRBJ1-1	few	NA	CSVRGRLNTEAFF	TGCAGCGTTCGGGGACGGCTGAACACTGAAGCTTTCTTT
TRBV5-1	TRBJ2-5	NA	NA	CASSLFAGTQETQYF	TGCGCCAGCAGCTTGTTCGCAGGGACCCAAGAGACCCAGTACTTC
TRBV29-1	TRBJ1-2	NA	NA	CSVQVGGGYGYTF	TGCAGCGTTCAGGTTGGGGGTGGCTATGGCTACACCTTC
TRBV5-6	TRBJ2-1	NA	NA	CASSEFGGPYNEQFF	TGTGCCAGCAGCGAATTTGGGGGGCCCTACAATGAGCAGTTCTTC
TRBV27	TRBJ2-7	NA	NA	CASSSYYEQYF	TGTGCCAGCAGTTCTTACTACGAGCAGTACTTC
TRBV18	TRBJ1-1	NA	NA	CASSPSGNTEAFF	TGTGCCAGCTCACCATCCGGGAACACTGAAGCTTTCTTT
TRBV12-5	TRBJ2-3	NA	TRBD2	CASGLQRGSTDTQYF	TGTGCTAGTGGTTTGCAGCGGGGGAGCACAGATACGCAGTATTTT
TRBV5-6	TRBJ2-7	once	NA	CASTQGGEQYF	TGTGCCAGCACTCAAGGGGGGGAGCAGTACTTC
TRBV20-1	TRBJ1-1	NA	NA	CSAFRNTEAFF	TGCAGTGCGTTTAGGAACACTGAAGCTTTCTTT
TRBV4-3	TRBJ2-5	NA	NA	CASSQEFGGAETQYF	TGCGCCAGCAGCCAAGAATTTGGGGGAGCAGAGACCCAGTACTTC
TRBV2	TRBJ1-5	NA	NA	CASLGELSNQPQHF	TGTGCCAGCCTAGGGGAGCTTAGCAATCAGCCCCAGCATTTT
TRBV23-1	TRBJ1-2	NA	TRBD1	CASRGDSQSGYTF	TGCGCCAGCAGGGGGGACAGTCAGAGTGGCTACACCTTC
TRBV29-1	TRBJ1-2	NA	NA	CSVTSGTNPYGYTF	TGCAGCGTAACCAGCGGGACAAATCCCTATGGCTACACCTTC
TRBV5-1	TRBJ1-1	NA	NA	CASSLEGVARVGTEAFF	TGCGCCAGCAGCTTGGAGGGTGTGGCCAGGGTGGGCACTGAAGCTTTCTTT
TRBV2	TRBJ2-5	NA	NA	CASSDRRTGETQYF	TGTGCCAGCAGTGATCGACGGACGGGGGAGACCCAGTACTTC